The text below deals with one TCR beta chain. The antigen remains undetermined. The sample belongs to a study of shared clonotypes between healthy human individuals. This table comes from immunoSEQ multiplex PCR, and its TCRdb copy is limited to in-frame clones, with some not included. The sample has millions of clones, 85% to 95% seen once; the top ten hold 0.1% to 0.15%. Study conclusions and caveats: Shared across a handful of donors were 4% to 6% of the naive CD4 clonotypes.

Per germline, CDR1 LNHNV and CDR2 YYDKDF (reference sequence). CDR3 length: 15 residues. The ends lost 5 bases at V and 3 bases at J; junction bases unmatched: 10. The specimen was naive CD4+ T cells sorted from blood. The subset denotes: CD45RA+ positively selected. V usage is TRBV15 and J usage is TRBJ2-7; 7 bases fit TRBD2. The source of this sequence is a man aged 18-30 years in good health. The chain's CDR3 is CATSPDLGGYYEQYF. CDR3 coding DNA: TGTGCCACCAGCCCCGATTTGGGAGGGTACTACGAGCAGTACTTC.